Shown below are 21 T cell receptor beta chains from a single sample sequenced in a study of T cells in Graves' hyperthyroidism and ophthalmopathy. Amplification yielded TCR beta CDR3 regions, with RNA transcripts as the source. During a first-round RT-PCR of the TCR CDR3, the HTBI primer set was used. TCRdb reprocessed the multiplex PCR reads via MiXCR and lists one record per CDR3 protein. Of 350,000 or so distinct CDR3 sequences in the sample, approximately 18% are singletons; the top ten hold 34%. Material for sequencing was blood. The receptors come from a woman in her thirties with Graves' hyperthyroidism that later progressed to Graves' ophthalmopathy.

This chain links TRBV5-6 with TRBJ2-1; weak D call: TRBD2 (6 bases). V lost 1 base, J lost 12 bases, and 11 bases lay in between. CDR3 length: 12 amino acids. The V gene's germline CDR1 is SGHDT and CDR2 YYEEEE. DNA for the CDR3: TGTGCCAGCAGCTTGTTTGGAGCGGGGCAGTTCTTC. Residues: CASSLFGAGQFF.

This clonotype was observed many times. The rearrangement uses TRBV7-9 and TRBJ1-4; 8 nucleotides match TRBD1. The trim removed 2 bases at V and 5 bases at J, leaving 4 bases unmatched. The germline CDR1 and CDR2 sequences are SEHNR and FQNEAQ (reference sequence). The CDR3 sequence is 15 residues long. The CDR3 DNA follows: TGTGCCAGCAGCTTACTTGGGACAGGAAATGAAAAACTGTTTTTT. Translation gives CASSLLGTGNEKLFF. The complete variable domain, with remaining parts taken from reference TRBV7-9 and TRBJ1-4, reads DTGVSQNPRHKITKRGQNVTFRCDPISEHNRLYWYRQTLGQGPEFLTYFQNEAQLEKSRLLSDRFSAERPKGSFSTLEIQRTEQGDSAMYLCASSLLGTGNEKLFFGSGTQLSVL.

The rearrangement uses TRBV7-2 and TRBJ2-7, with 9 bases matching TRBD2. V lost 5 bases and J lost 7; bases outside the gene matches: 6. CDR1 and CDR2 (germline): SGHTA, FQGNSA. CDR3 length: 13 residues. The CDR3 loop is CASSRGLASEQYF. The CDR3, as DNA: TGTGCCAGCAGCCGGGGACTAGCCTCTGAGCAGTACTTC.

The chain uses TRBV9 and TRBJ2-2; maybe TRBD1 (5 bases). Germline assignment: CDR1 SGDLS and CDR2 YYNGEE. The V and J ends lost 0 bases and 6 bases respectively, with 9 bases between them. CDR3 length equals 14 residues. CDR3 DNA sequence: TGTGCCAGCAGCGTAGAAGGGGAATCCGGGGAGCTGTTTTTT. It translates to CASSVEGESGELFF.

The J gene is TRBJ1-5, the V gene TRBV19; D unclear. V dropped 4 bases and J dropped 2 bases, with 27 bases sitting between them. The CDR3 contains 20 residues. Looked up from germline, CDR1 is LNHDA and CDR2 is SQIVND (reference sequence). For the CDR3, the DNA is TGTGCCAGTAGTAGGATCTTGCAGACTCGGACGGTCGAAGGCAATCAGCCCCAGCATTTT. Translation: CASSRILQTRTVEGNQPQHF.

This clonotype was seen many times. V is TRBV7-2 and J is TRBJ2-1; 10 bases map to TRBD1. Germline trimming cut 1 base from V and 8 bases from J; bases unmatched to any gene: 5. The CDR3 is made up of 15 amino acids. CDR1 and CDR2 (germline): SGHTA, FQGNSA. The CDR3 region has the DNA TGTGCCAGCAGCTTAGGGGACAGGGGTGAGGATGAGCAGTTCTTC. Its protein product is CASSLGDRGEDEQFF.

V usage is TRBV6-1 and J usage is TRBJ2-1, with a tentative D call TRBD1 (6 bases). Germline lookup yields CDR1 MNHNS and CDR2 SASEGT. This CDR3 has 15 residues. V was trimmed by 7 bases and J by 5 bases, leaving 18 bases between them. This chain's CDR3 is CASTQTGALNNEQFF. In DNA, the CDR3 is TGTGCCAGCACCCAGACAGGAGCTTTGAACAATGAGCAGTTCTTC.

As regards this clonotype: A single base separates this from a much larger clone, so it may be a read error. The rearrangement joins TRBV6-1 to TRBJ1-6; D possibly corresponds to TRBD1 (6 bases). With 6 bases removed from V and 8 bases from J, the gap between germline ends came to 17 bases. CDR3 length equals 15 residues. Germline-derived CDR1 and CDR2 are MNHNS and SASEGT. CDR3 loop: CASRAWRGGDSPLHF. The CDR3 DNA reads TGTGCCAGCAGAGCTTGGAGGGGGGGCGATTCACCCCTCCACTTT.

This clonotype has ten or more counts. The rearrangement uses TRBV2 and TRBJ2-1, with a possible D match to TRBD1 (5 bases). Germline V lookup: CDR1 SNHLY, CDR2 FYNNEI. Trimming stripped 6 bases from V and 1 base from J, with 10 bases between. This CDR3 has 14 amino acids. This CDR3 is CASRQEKSYNEQFF. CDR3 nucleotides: TGTGCCAGCAGACAGGAGAAATCCTACAATGAGCAGTTCTTC. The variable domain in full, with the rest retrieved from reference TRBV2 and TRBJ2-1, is EPEVTQTPSHQVTQMGQEVILRCVPISNHLYFYWYRQILGQKVEFLVSFYNNEISEKSEIFDDQFSVERPDGSNFTLKIRSTKLEDSAMYFCASRQEKSYNEQFFGPGTRLTVL.

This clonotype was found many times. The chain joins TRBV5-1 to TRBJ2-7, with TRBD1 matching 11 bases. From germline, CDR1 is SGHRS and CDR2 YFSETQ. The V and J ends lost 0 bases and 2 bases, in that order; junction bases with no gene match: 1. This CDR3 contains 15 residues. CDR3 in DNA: TGCGCCAGCAGCTTGGGGGGACAGGGGGCCTACGAGCAGTACTTC. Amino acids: CASSLGGQGAYEQYF.

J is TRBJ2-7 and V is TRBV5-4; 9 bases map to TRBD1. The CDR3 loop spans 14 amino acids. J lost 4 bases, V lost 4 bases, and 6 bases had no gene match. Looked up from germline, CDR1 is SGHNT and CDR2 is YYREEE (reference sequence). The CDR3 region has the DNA TGTGCCAGCAGCGCCGGGACAGGGCTATACGAGCAGTACTTC. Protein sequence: CASSAGTGLYEQYF. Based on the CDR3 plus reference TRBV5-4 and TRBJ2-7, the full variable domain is ETGVTQSPTHLIKTRGQQVTLRCSSQSGHNTVSWYQQALGQGPQFIFQYYREEENGRGNFPPRFSGLQFPNYSSELNVNALELDDSALYLCASSAGTGLYEQYFGPGTRLTVT.

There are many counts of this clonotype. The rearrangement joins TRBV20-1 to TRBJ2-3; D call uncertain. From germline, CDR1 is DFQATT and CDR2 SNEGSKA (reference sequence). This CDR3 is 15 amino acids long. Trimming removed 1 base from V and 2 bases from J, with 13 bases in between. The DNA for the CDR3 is TGCAGTGCTAGAGGGAACAGATTTTCCACAGATACGCAGTATTTT. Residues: CSARGNRFSTDTQYF.

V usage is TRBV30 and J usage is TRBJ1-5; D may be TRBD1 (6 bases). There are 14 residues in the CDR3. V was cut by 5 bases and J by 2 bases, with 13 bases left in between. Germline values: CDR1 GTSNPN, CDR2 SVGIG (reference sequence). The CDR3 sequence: CAWGEGVGNQPQHF. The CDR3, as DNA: TGTGCCTGGGGCGAGGGGGTAGGCAATCAGCCCCAGCATTTT.

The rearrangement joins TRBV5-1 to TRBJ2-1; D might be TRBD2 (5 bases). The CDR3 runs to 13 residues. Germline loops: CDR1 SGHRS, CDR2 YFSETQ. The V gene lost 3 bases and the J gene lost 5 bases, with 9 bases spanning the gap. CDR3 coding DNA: TGCGCCAGCAGCTCCGGACTGCACAATGAGCAGTTCTTC. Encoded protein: CASSSGLHNEQFF.

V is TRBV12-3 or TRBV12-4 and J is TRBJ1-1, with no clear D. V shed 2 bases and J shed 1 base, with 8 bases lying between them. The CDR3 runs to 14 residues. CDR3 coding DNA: TGTGCCAGCAGTTTAATATCTCCGAACACTGAAGCTTTCTTT. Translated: CASSLISPNTEAFF.

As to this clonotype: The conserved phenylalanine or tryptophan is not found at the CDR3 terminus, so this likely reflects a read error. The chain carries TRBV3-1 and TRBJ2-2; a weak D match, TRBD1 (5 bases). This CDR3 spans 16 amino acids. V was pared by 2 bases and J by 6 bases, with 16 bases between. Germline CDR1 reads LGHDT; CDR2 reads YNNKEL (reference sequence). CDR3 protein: CASSQTGFAPSGELFV. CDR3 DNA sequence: TGTGCCAGCAGCCAAACAGGCTTTGCCCCGTCCGGGGAGCTGTTTGTT.

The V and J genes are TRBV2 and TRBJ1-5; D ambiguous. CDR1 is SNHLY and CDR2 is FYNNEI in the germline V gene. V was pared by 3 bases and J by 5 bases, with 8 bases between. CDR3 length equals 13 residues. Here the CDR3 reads CASSEDYHQPQHF. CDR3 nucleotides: TGTGCCAGCAGTGAGGACTACCATCAGCCCCAGCATTTT.

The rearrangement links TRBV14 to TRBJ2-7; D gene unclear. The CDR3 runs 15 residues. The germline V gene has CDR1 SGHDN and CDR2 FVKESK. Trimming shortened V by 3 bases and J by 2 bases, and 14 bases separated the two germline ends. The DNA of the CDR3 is TGTGCCAGCAGCCACCGCCAGGACCCAGCCTACGAGCAGTACTTC. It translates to CASSHRQDPAYEQYF. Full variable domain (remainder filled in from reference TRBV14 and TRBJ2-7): EAGVTQFPSHSVIEKGQTVTLRCDPISGHDNLYWYRRVMGKEIKFLLHFVKESKQDESGMPNNRFLAERTGGTYSTLKVQPAELEDSGVYFCASSHRQDPAYEQYFGPGTRLTVT.

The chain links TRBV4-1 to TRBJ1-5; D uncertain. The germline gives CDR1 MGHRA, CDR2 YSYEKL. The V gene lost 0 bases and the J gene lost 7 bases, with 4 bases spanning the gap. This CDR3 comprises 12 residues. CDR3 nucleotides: TGCGCCAGCAGCCAAGATGGCCAGCCCCAGCATTTT. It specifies CASSQDGQPQHF.

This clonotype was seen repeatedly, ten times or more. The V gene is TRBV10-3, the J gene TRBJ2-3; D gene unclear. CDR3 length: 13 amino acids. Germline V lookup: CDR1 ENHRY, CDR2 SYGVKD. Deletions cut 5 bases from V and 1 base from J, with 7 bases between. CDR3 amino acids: CAISTAGTDTQYF. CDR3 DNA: TGTGCCATCAGTACAGCCGGCACAGATACGCAGTATTTT.

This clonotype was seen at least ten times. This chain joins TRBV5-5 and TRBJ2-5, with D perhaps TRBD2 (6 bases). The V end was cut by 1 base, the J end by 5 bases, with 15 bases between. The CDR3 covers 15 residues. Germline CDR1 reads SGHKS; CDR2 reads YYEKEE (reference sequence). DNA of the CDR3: TGTGCCAGCAGCTTGCTGGGAGGAGGATTGGAGACCCAGTACTTC. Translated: CASSLLGGGLETQYF.